This T cell receptor (beta chain) was captured in a study of blood T cells in healthy people across ages. This CDR3 is built from 17 residues. The V gene's germline CDR1 is SGHRS and CDR2 YFSETQ. Trimming removed 4 bases from V and 4 bases from J; junction bases left unmatched: 13. Then a second PCR, running about 6 to 12 cycles, was carried out with a sample-barcoded 5' primer and a J-beta primer mix. TCRdb independently ran MiXCR on the 5' RACE reads; one entry per CDR3 protein. The table records roughly 680,000 distinct CDR3 sequences, 40% to 65% of them present only once. The sequenced material came from blood. This TCR was sampled from a woman older than 75 in good health. This chain uses TRBV5-1 with TRBJ2-2; 7 bases align to TRBD1. The CDR3 region is CASSPLRDSETTGELFF. The DNA of the CDR3 is TGCGCCAGCAGCCCCCTTAGGGACAGTGAAACCACCGGGGAGCTGTTTTTT.